The sequence of this TCR beta chain was determined in a study of OX40 agonist ivuxolimab in advanced cancers. V was shortened by 5 bases and J by 5 bases, with 12 bases between the two germline ends. The CDR3 is made up of 14 amino acids. Germline CDR1 LNHNV, CDR2 YYDKDF (reference sequence). TCRdb's table, derived via immunoSEQ multiplex PCR, lists solely in-frame clones and lacks some. The repertoire holds some 70,000 clones, 75% to 85% seen once, with 8.2% in the top ten. The V call is TRBV15, the J call TRBJ1-4; D gene unclear. The receptor's source is an adult with an advanced solid tumor such as melanoma, head and neck, liver or kidney cancer. Source: CD4+ or CD8+ T cells sorted from blood, taken in a trial of the OX40 agonist ivuxolimab. CDR3 residues: CATSGPPGNEKLFF. Here the CDR3 DNA reads TGTGCCACCAGCGGACCCCCTGGGAATGAAAAACTGTTTTTT.